This TCR beta chain was documented in a study of T cell responses to AZD1222 COVID-19 vaccine. The V end lost 2 bases, the J end lost 10 bases, and 11 bases lay between the germline ends. The CDR3 covers 12 residues. Germline CDR1 and CDR2: MDHEN and SYDVKM. This clone was counted a single time. Only in-frame clones appear in the TCRdb table, and some are missing; sequencing was by immunoSEQ multiplex PCR. This sample has over 70,000 clones; over 75% occur once, and the top ten carry roughly 5.2%. This TCR was sampled from an adult in good health. The gene calls are TRBV28 and TRBJ1-1; the D gene is possibly TRBD1 (6 bases). The material was peripheral blood, obtained on day 0 of AZD1222 vaccination. CDR3 nucleotide sequence: TGTGCCAGCAGTTTAGTACAGGGTCGAGCTTTCTTT. Translating gives CASSLVQGRAFF.